This T cell receptor (beta chain) comes out of a study of blood T cell repertoires in COVID-19. It was during active infection that Seattle patients were enrolled and then longitudinally followed. Original analysis: Using reference gene primer amplification, nucleated cell counts were estimated. The table came from immunoSEQ multiplex PCR; TCRdb's copy has only in-frame clones and leaves some out. D and trimming come from the DNA, and the V and J calls and clone size come from that table. The data show about 240,000 clones, about four fifths seen once. This clone was seen only once. The CDR3 runs 15 residues. Germline values: CDR1 MGHRA, CDR2 YSYEKL. V was clipped by 1 base and J by 4 bases, with 11 bases between them.

The chain joins TRBV4-1 to TRBJ1-5; D is ambiguous. Sequenced input: peripheral blood. This TCR came from a woman older than 75 with COVID-19, enrolled during active disease. CDR3 sequence: CASSQAGGRNQPQHF. The CDR3, as DNA: TGCGCCAGCAGCCAAGCGGGAGGGAGGAATCAGCCCCAGCATTTT.